The 4 T cell receptor beta chains presented below share a single source sample, sequenced in a study of T cells in Graves' hyperthyroidism and ophthalmopathy. RNA transcripts gave rise to amplified TCR beta CDR3 regions. The HTBI primer set served for first-round RT-PCR of the TCR CDR3. TCRdb re-analysed the multiplex PCR reads in MiXCR, keeping a single row per CDR3 protein. The repertoire holds about 600,000 distinct CDR3 sequences, with approximately 15% as singletons. Sequenced material: blood. The receptors derive from a woman between 18 and 29 years old with Graves' ophthalmopathy.

This clonotype was seen at least ten times. The chain combines TRBV5-5 with TRBJ2-3; 10 bases match TRBD2. This CDR3 spans 16 amino acids. Per the germline V gene, CDR1 is SGHKS and CDR2 is YYEKEE (reference sequence). V trimming: 4 bases; J trimming: 1 base; junction bases outside the gene matches: 6. CDR3 protein: CASSITGTSGTDTQYF. The DNA for the CDR3 is TGTGCCAGCAGCATAACCGGGACTAGCGGCACAGATACGCAGTATTTT.

This clonotype was found many times. The chain links TRBV27 to TRBJ2-5, with TRBD2 identical over 10 bases. The J segment lost 5 bases and the V segment lost 0 bases, leaving 9 bases of the junction unmatched. Looked up from germline, CDR1 is MNHEY and CDR2 is SMNVEV (reference sequence). This CDR3 region has 17 residues. CDR3 sequence: CASSLSRTSGMDETQYF. Here the CDR3 DNA reads TGTGCCAGCAGTTTATCCCGCACTAGCGGGATGGATGAGACCCAGTACTTC.

There are many counts of this clonotype. The V gene is TRBV11-1, the J gene TRBJ2-1; D is ambiguous. The CDR3 is 10 amino acids. Germline V gene sequence: CDR1 SGHAT, CDR2 FQDESV (reference sequence). V was clipped by 5 bases and J by 5 bases, with 1 base between them. This CDR3 reads CASSDNEQFF. CDR3 in DNA: TGTGCCAGCAGCGACAATGAGCAGTTCTTC. Full variable domain (missing parts from reference TRBV11-1 and TRBJ2-1): EAEVAQSPRYKITEKSQAVAFWCDPISGHATLYWYRQILGQGPELLVQFQDESVVDDSQLPKDRFSAERLKGVDSTLKIQPAELGDSAMYLCASSDNEQFFGPGTRLTVL.

Details on this clonotype: A single base separates this from a much larger clone, so it may be a read error. V gene TRBV30 combines with J gene TRBJ2-1; D not resolved. Deletions cut 5 bases from V and 3 bases from J, with 5 bases between. CDR3 length: 11 amino acids. CDR1 and CDR2 from the germline V gene are GTSNPN and SVGIG (reference sequence). The CDR3 DNA reads as TGTGCCTGGTGGGACTACAATGAGCAGTTCTTC. This sequence encodes CAWWDYNEQFF.